Listed below are T cell receptor beta chains from one sample, sequenced in a study of T cell changes during pregnancy in multiple sclerosis. Data came from immunoSEQ multiplex PCR; TCRdb stores just in-frame clones and leaves some out. The sample has about 49,000 clones, around 90% seen once. The sequencing here drew on peripheral blood, taken after pregnancy. These receptor sequences come from a female donor in good health, enrolled as a control in a pregnancy study. Each CDR3 is given with its conserved first and last residue. The order of the fields is J gene, D gene, V gene, clone size, CDR3 DNA, CDR3 protein. The D gene is left open where the match is weak. The size of a clone is reported for some rows only, either as once, few or many, or as a class for expanded clones.

j_call: TRBJ1-4
d_call: TRBD1
v_call: TRBV6-5
clone_size: -
cdr3_nt: TGTGCCAGCAGAGATAGACAGGGGGCGAGTGAAAAACTGTTTTTT
cdr3_aa: CASRDRQGASEKLFF

j_call: TRBJ2-7
d_call: TRBD1
v_call: TRBV5-6
clone_size: -
cdr3_nt: TGTGCCAGCAGCTTGGGGACAGGGCCCTACGAGCAGTACTTC
cdr3_aa: CASSLGTGPYEQYF

j_call: TRBJ2-1
d_call: TRBD2
v_call: TRBV4-3
clone_size: -
cdr3_nt: TGCGCCAGCAGCCAAGGGACTAGCGGGGGGCTTCCCTCCTACAATGAGCAGTTCTTC
cdr3_aa: CASSQGTSGGLPSYNEQFF

j_call: TRBJ2-5
d_call: TRBD2
v_call: TRBV7-3
clone_size: -
cdr3_nt: TGTGCCAGCAGCCCCCTAGCGGGGGGGCCGGGAGAGACCCAGTACTTC
cdr3_aa: CASSPLAGGPGETQYF

j_call: TRBJ2-5
d_call: -
v_call: TRBV6-5
clone_size: -
cdr3_nt: TGTGCCAGCAGTCAGGGGTTACAAGAGACCCAGTACTTC
cdr3_aa: CASSQGLQETQYF

j_call: TRBJ2-1
d_call: TRBD2
v_call: TRBV25-1
clone_size: -
cdr3_nt: TGTGCCAGCAGTGCTCGACTAGCGGGGGGGCCGAATGAGCAGTTCTTC
cdr3_aa: CASSARLAGGPNEQFF

j_call: TRBJ1-1
d_call: -
v_call: TRBV4-1
clone_size: once
cdr3_nt: TGCGCCAGCAGCCCGAGTCCCCCCACCGGGAACACTGAAGCTTTCTTT
cdr3_aa: CASSPSPPTGNTEAFF

j_call: TRBJ2-7
d_call: -
v_call: TRBV6-1
clone_size: -
cdr3_nt: TGTGCCAGCGACACAAGCCCCTACGAGCAGTACTTC
cdr3_aa: CASDTSPYEQYF

j_call: TRBJ2-1
d_call: -
v_call: TRBV6-4
clone_size: -
cdr3_nt: TGTGCCAGCAGTGAGGTTAGCTCCTTCTACAATGAGCAGTTCTTC
cdr3_aa: CASSEVSSFYNEQFF

j_call: TRBJ2-1
d_call: -
v_call: TRBV6-6
clone_size: -
cdr3_nt: TGTGCCAGCACCCAGAGGAGGGACTACAATGAGCAGTTCTTC
cdr3_aa: CASTQRRDYNEQFF

j_call: TRBJ2-1
d_call: TRBD2
v_call: TRBV25-1
clone_size: -
cdr3_nt: TGTGCCAGCAGTGGTAGCGGGTATTCCTACAATGAGCAGTTCTTC
cdr3_aa: CASSGSGYSYNEQFF

j_call: TRBJ1-1
d_call: -
v_call: TRBV9
clone_size: -
cdr3_nt: TGTGCCAGCAGCGTACATCCCCCGGGAGTACACACTGAAGCTTTCTTT
cdr3_aa: CASSVHPPGVHTEAFF

j_call: TRBJ2-7
d_call: TRBD2
v_call: TRBV7-2
clone_size: -
cdr3_nt: TGTGCCAGCAGCTCAGCCGGGGGGTTCGGCTACGAGCAGTACTTC
cdr3_aa: CASSSAGGFGYEQYF

j_call: TRBJ2-7
d_call: TRBD1
v_call: TRBV7-3
clone_size: -
cdr3_nt: TGTGCCAGCAGCCAAACAGGGGGTGACGAGCAGTACTTC
cdr3_aa: CASSQTGGDEQYF

j_call: TRBJ1-1
d_call: -
v_call: TRBV7-9
clone_size: -
cdr3_nt: TGTGCCACCGAGGGACTTGAAGCTTTCTTT
cdr3_aa: CATEGLEAFF

j_call: TRBJ2-1
d_call: -
v_call: TRBV9
clone_size: -
cdr3_nt: TGTGCCAGCAGCGTAGGGGCAGGGGCCGGGAACAATGAGCAGTTCTTC
cdr3_aa: CASSVGAGAGNNEQFF

j_call: TRBJ1-1
d_call: -
v_call: TRBV5-1
clone_size: -
cdr3_nt: TGCGCCAGCAGCGTGGCCCCCCCGAAGACAGCGTGGAACACTGAAGCTTTCTTT
cdr3_aa: CASSVAPPKTAWNTEAFF

j_call: TRBJ2-7
d_call: -
v_call: TRBV11-2
clone_size: -
cdr3_nt: TGTGCCAGCAGCTTAGAGGCGGGGAACTACGAGCAGTACTTC
cdr3_aa: CASSLEAGNYEQYF

j_call: TRBJ2-5
d_call: TRBD1
v_call: TRBV5-1
clone_size: -
cdr3_nt: TGCGCCAGCAGCAGGACACAGGGGGCAGAGACCCAGTACTTC
cdr3_aa: CASSRTQGAETQYF

j_call: TRBJ2-1
d_call: TRBD1
v_call: TRBV19
clone_size: -
cdr3_nt: TGTGCCAGTAGTAACCCAGGGGGCGACATTTACAATGAGCAGTTCTTC
cdr3_aa: CASSNPGGDIYNEQFF

j_call: TRBJ1-2
d_call: -
v_call: TRBV9
clone_size: -
cdr3_nt: TGTGCCAGCAGCCTAGAGGGGAACACCTATGGCTACACCTTC
cdr3_aa: CASSLEGNTYGYTF

j_call: TRBJ1-6
d_call: TRBD1
v_call: TRBV13
clone_size: -
cdr3_nt: TGTGCCAGCCGACAGGGGGCCAATTCACCCCTCCACTTT
cdr3_aa: CASRQGANSPLHF

j_call: TRBJ2-7
d_call: -
v_call: TRBV25-1
clone_size: once
cdr3_nt: TGTGCCAGCACCTCCCTCCGGGGGGGACAGCAATACTTC
cdr3_aa: CASTSLRGGQQYF

j_call: TRBJ2-3
d_call: -
v_call: TRBV7-8
clone_size: -
cdr3_nt: TGTGCCAGCAGCGGAGGAGTTTGGGATACGCAGTATTTT
cdr3_aa: CASSGGVWDTQYF

j_call: TRBJ1-6
d_call: TRBD1
v_call: TRBV2
clone_size: once
cdr3_nt: TGTGCCAGCTTAAAAGGGGACAGGTCCTATAATTCACCCCTCCACTTT
cdr3_aa: CASLKGDRSYNSPLHF

j_call: TRBJ2-1
d_call: TRBD2
v_call: TRBV11-2
clone_size: -
cdr3_nt: TGTGCCAGCAGCCTTATCTCTTGGCCTAGCGGGAGATACAATGAGCAGTTCTTC
cdr3_aa: CASSLISWPSGRYNEQFF

j_call: TRBJ2-7
d_call: TRBD2
v_call: TRBV7-8
clone_size: -
cdr3_nt: TGTGCCAGCGGTGGGGAGCCGGGACTACCCTACGAGCAGTACTTC
cdr3_aa: CASGGEPGLPYEQYF

j_call: TRBJ2-1
d_call: TRBD2
v_call: TRBV19
clone_size: -
cdr3_nt: TGTGCCAGTAGTATTCCTACTAGCGGGGGGGCGGATGAGCAGTTCTTC
cdr3_aa: CASSIPTSGGADEQFF